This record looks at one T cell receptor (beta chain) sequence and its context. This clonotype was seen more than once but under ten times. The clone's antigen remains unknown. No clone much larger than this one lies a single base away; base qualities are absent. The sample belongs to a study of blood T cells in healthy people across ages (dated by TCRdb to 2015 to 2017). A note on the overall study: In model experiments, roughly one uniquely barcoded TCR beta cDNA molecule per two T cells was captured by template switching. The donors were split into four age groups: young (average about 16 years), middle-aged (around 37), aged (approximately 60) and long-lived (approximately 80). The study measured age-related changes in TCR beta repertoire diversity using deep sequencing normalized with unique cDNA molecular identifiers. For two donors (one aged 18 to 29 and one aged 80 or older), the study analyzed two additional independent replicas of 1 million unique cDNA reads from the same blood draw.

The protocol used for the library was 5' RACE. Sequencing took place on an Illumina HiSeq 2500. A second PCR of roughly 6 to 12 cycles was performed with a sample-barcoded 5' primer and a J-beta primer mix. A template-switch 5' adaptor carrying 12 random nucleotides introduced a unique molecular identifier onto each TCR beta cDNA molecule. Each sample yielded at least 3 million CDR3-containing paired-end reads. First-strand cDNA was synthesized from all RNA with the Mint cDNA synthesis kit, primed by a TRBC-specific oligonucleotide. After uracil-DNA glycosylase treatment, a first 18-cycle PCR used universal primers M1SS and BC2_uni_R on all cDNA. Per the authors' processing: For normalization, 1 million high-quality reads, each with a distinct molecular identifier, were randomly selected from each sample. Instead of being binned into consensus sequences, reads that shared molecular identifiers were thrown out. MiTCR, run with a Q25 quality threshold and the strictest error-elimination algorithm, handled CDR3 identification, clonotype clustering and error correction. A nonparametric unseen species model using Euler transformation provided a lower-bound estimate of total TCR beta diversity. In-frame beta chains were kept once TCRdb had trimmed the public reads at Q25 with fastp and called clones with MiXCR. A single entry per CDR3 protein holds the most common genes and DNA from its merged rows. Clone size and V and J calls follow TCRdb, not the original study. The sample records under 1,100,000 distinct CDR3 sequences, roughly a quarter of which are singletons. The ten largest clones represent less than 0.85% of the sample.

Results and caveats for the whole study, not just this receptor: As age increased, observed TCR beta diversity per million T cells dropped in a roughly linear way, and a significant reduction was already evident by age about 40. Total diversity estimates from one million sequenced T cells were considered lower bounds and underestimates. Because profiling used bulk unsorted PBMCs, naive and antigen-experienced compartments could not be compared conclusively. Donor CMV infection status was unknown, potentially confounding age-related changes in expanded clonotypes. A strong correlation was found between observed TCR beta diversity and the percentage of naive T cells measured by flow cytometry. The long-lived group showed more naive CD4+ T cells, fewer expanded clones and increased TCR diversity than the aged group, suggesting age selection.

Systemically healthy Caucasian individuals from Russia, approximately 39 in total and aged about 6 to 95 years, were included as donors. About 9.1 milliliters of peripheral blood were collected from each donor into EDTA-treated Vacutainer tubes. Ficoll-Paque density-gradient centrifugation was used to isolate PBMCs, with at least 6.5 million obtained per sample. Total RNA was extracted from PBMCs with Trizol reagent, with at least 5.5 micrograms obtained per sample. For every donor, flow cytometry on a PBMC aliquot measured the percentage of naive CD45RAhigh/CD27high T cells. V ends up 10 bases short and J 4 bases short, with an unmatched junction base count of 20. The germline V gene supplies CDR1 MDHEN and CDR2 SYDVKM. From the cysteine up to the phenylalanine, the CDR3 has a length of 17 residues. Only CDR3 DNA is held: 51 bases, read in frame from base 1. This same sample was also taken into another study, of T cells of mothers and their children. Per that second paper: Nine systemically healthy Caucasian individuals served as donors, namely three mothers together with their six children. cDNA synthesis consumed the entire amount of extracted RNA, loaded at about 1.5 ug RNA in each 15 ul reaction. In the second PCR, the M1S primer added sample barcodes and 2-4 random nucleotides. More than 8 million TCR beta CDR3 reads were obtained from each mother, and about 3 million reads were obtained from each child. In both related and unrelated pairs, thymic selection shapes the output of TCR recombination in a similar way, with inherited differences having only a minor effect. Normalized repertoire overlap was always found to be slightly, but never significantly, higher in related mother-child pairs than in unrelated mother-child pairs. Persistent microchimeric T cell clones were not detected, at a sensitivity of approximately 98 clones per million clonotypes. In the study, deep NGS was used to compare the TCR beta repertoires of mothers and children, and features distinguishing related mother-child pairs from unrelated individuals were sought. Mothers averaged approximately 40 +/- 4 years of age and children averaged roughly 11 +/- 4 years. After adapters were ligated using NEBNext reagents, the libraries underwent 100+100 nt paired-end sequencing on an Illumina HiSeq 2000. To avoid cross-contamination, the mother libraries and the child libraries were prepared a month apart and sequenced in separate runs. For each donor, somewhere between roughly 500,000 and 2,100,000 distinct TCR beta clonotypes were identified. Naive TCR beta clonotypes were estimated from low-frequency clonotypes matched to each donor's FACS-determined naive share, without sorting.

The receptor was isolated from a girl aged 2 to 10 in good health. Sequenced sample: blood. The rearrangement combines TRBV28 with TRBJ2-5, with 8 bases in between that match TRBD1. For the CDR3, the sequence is CAIRPRTGQNYRETQYF. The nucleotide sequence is TGTGCCATCCGTCCCCGGACAGGGCAAAACTACCGAGAGACCCAGTACTTC.